What follows are 23 T cell receptor beta chains derived from one specimen sequenced in a study of CD8 T cells in Susac syndrome. An input of about 0.5 to 1 ug of RNA was subjected to reverse transcription using random hexamers. TCRdb fed the immunoSEQ multiplex PCR reads into MiXCR, producing one record per CDR3 protein. The data hold about 150,000 distinct CDR3 sequences, with roughly nine tenths observed a single time. Input material: CD4+ T cells from PBMCs. These receptors all stem from a human donor in good health.

The chain uses TRBV5-4 and TRBJ2-5; D perhaps matches TRBD2 (5 bases). Germline V gene lookup returns CDR1 SGHNT and CDR2 YYREEE (reference sequence). The CDR3 runs to 13 residues. Deletions cut 4 bases from V and 3 bases from J, with 10 bases between. The CDR3 sequence is CASSAGMEETQYF. As DNA, the CDR3 is TGTGCCAGCAGCGCGGGTATGGAAGAGACCCAGTACTTC.

This clonotype was recorded once. The CDR3 is CASSPLAGFDHNEQFF. In nucleotides, the CDR3 is TGCGCCAGCAGCCCCCTGGCGGGCTTCGACCACAATGAGCAGTTCTTC. The chain uses TRBV5-1 and TRBJ2-1, with D tentatively TRBD2 (5 bases). The CDR3 is made up of 16 amino acids. Trimming pared 4 bases from V and 5 bases from J, leaving 19 bases between. Looked up from germline, CDR1 is SGHRS and CDR2 is YFSETQ. The full variable domain, in which reference TRBV5-1 and TRBJ2-1 provide the parts outside the CDR3, is KAGVTQTPRYLIKTRGQQVTLSCSPISGHRSVSWYQQTPGQGLQFLFEYFSETQRNKGNFPGRFSGRQFSNSRSEMNVSTLELGDSALYLCASSPLAGFDHNEQFFGPGTRLTVL.

The chain joins TRBV29-1 to TRBJ1-1; D is uncertain. CDR1 and CDR2 (germline): SQVTM, ANQGSEA. The V gene lost 7 bases and the J gene lost 1 base, with 10 bases spanning the gap. The CDR3 covers 12 residues. The CDR3: CSAAQPNTEAFF. CDR3 DNA sequence: TGCAGCGCTGCCCAGCCGAACACTGAAGCTTTCTTT.

This chain uses TRBV7-2 with TRBJ2-7; TRBD1 is a possible D gene (6 bases). Trimming took 2 bases from V and 6 from J, leaving 8 bases between them. The CDR3 totals 12 residues. The germline V gene encodes CDR1 SGHTA and CDR2 FQGNSA. The CDR3 reads CASSLRGIEQYF. Written as DNA, the CDR3 is TGTGCCAGCAGCTTAAGGGGGATCGAGCAGTACTTC.

The genes are TRBV7-2 and TRBJ2-1; 7 nucleotides match TRBD1. The CDR3 covers 15 residues. Germline V gives CDR1 SGHTA, CDR2 FQGNSA. The V and J ends lost 5 bases and 1 base, in that order; junction bases with no gene match: 5. The CDR3 here is CASSQGQESYNEQFF. CDR3 nucleotides: TGTGCCAGCAGCCAAGGACAGGAGTCCTACAATGAGCAGTTCTTC.

About this clonotype: At one end the junction does not follow the germline gene, possibly because of a read error. The chain carries TRBV7-7 and TRBJ2-2; 12 bases line up with TRBD2. Germline V gives CDR1 SSHAT, CDR2 FNYEAQ (reference sequence). CDR3 length equals 18 residues. The CDR3 DNA sequence: TGTGCTAGCAGCCCTCGGACTAGCGGGACTCCGAACACCGGGGAGCTGTTTTTT. This translates into CASSPRTSGTPNTGELFF.

V gene TRBV7-9 combines with J gene TRBJ1-3; D is unresolved. Deletions cut 4 bases from V and 0 bases from J, with 10 bases between. The CDR3 runs 15 residues. Germline CDR1 is SEHNR and CDR2 is FQNEAQ (reference sequence). CDR3 DNA: TGTGCCAGCAGCTCCCAGGAGGGCTCTGGAAACACCATATATTTT. Its protein product is CASSSQEGSGNTIYF. The whole variable domain, remainder taken from reference TRBV7-9 and TRBJ1-3, is DTGVSQNPRHKITKRGQNVTFRCDPISEHNRLYWYRQTLGQGPEFLTYFQNEAQLEKSRLLSDRFSAERPKGSFSTLEIQRTEQGDSAMYLCASSSQEGSGNTIYFGEGSWLTVV.

The chain combines TRBV20-1 with TRBJ2-7; TRBD2 matches at 7 bases. The V and J ends lost 5 bases and 0 bases, in that order; junction bases with no gene match: 10. Germline CDR1 reads DFQATT; CDR2 reads SNEGSKA (reference sequence). The CDR3 runs 15 residues. DNA of the CDR3: TGCAGTGCTTTCCTAGCGGACACGGGCTCCTACGAGCAGTACTTC. Amino acid sequence: CSAFLADTGSYEQYF.

The V and J genes are TRBV7-8 and TRBJ1-4; TRBD1 matches 11 bases. Germline CDR1 is SGHVS and CDR2 is FQNEAQ. This CDR3 contains 15 residues. V lost 0 bases and J lost 8; bases outside the gene matches: 2. Written as DNA, the CDR3 is TGTGCCAGCAGCTTAGCGGGACAGGGGGAGGAAAAACTGTTTTTT. Translated, it gives CASSLAGQGEEKLFF. The full variable domain, in which reference TRBV7-8 and TRBJ1-4 provide the parts outside the CDR3, is GAGVSQSPRYKVAKRGQDVALRCDPISGHVSLFWYQQALGQGPEFLTYFQNEAQLDKSGLPSDRFFAERPEGSVSTLKIQRTQQEDSAVYLCASSLAGQGEEKLFFGSGTQLSVL.

The V and J genes are TRBV5-1 and TRBJ2-1, with unresolved D. Germline V gene lookup returns CDR1 SGHRS and CDR2 YFSETQ. The ends were cut back, 0 bases at V and 4 bases at J, with 14 bases in the middle. The CDR3 spans 16 residues. CDR3 sequence reads: CASSLVPPAVYNEQFF. In DNA form, the CDR3 reads TGCGCCAGCAGCTTGGTTCCCCCCGCGGTTTACAATGAGCAGTTCTTC.

The CDR3 DNA sequence: TGTGCCAGCAGCGTGGGGTCTGGTAATTCACCCCTCCACTTT. Translating gives CASSVGSGNSPLHF. V usage is TRBV3-1 and J usage is TRBJ1-6, with D hard to call. Looked up from germline, CDR1 is LGHDT and CDR2 is YNNKEL (reference sequence). The V and J ends lost 5 bases and 6 bases respectively, with 11 bases between them. CDR3 length: 14 residues.

V usage is TRBV4-3 and J usage is TRBJ2-1; weak D call: TRBD2 (6 bases). This CDR3 spans 16 amino acids. Germline CDR1 reads LGHNA; CDR2 reads YSLEER. Trimming pared 1 base from V and 0 bases from J, leaving 10 bases between. CDR3 residues: CASSQGFGSSYNEQFF. Written as DNA, the CDR3 is TGCGCCAGCAGCCAAGGTTTCGGGAGCTCCTACAATGAGCAGTTCTTC.

The chain links TRBV7-2 to TRBJ2-7; D remains ambiguous. Germline CDR1 is SGHTA and CDR2 is FQGNSA. The germline V and J ends were trimmed by 5 bases and 0 bases, with 11 bases remaining between them. The CDR3 is made up of 14 amino acids. CDR3 nucleotide sequence: TGTGCCAGCAGCCCGGACGTCAACTCCTACGAGCAGTACTTC. Translating it yields CASSPDVNSYEQYF.

The rearrangement uses TRBV25-1 and TRBJ1-5; the D gene is possibly TRBD1 (6 bases). V was pared by 8 bases and J by 2 bases, with 10 bases between. The CDR3 is 13 residues long. Germline CDR1 and CDR2: MGHDK and SYGVNS. The CDR3 DNA reads TGTGCCAGCCAACAGGGCGGCAATCAGCCCCAGCATTTT. Its protein product is CASQQGGNQPQHF.

This sequence joins TRBV7-9 and TRBJ2-7; TRBD2 might be the D (6 bases). Deletions cut 1 base from V and 5 bases from J, with 12 bases between. This CDR3 comprises 14 residues. Germline-derived CDR1 and CDR2 are SEHNR and FQNEAQ (reference sequence). DNA of the CDR3: TGTGCCAGCAGCTTAGTTGGGGGGTTCGACGAGCAGTACTTC. It yields the protein CASSLVGGFDEQYF.

The chain couples TRBV28 to TRBJ2-5; D possibly corresponds to TRBD2 (6 bases). Germline V lookup: CDR1 MDHEN, CDR2 SYDVKM. The CDR3 is made up of 13 amino acids. Trimming removed 4 bases at V and 7 bases at J, with 13 bases between. For the CDR3, the DNA is TGTGCCAGCAGTTCACCCTATAGCGGGACCCAGTACTTC. It codes for CASSSPYSGTQYF.

The chain employs TRBV6-2 or TRBV6-3 and TRBJ2-1, with D tentatively TRBD1 (6 bases). Looked up from germline, CDR1 is MNHEY and CDR2 is SVGEGT. The CDR3 has 17 amino acids. V was shortened by 2 bases and J by 0 bases, with 14 bases between the two germline ends. The CDR3 is CASSYPPDSSSYNEQFF. CDR3 in DNA: TGTGCCAGCAGTTACCCTCCGGACAGTAGCTCCTACAATGAGCAGTTCTTC.

V gene TRBV15 combines with J gene TRBJ1-2; TRBD1 might be the D (5 bases). CDR3 length: 14 residues. Per the germline V gene, CDR1 is LNHNV and CDR2 is YYDKDF (reference sequence). Trimming left V 3 bases short and J 3 bases short, with 11 bases between. The CDR3 DNA follows: TGTGCCACCAGCAGGGACCAGGGCCACTATGGCTACACCTTC. Translated, it gives CATSRDQGHYGYTF.

The gene calls are TRBV18 and TRBJ2-7; D possibly corresponds to TRBD1 (6 bases). Germline assignment: CDR1 KGHSH and CDR2 LQKENI. The CDR3 totals 14 residues. V dropped 0 bases and J dropped 5 bases, with 11 bases sitting between them. CDR3 nucleotides: TGTGCCAGCTCACCACCGCAGGGGCGAAACGAGCAGTACTTC. The encoded protein is CASSPPQGRNEQYF.

This clonotype is a singleton in its sample. V and J are TRBV6-5 and TRBJ2-5; 11 nucleotides align to TRBD2. The CDR3 is made up of 16 amino acids. CDR1 is MNHEY and CDR2 is SVGAGI in the germline V gene. The V and J ends lost 0 bases and 4 bases, in that order; junction bases with no gene match: 4. DNA of the CDR3: TGTGCCAGCAGTTACTCAACTAGCGGGAGCCGAGAGACCCAGTACTTC. Its protein is CASSYSTSGSRETQYF.

V and J are TRBV12-3 or TRBV12-4 and TRBJ2-7; no definite D call. The CDR3 is 14 residues long. Trimming took 6 bases from V and 0 from J, leaving 12 bases between them. Written as DNA, the CDR3 is TGTGCCAGCAGCCTCCGTACAAGCTCCTACGAGCAGTACTTC. The encoded protein is CASSLRTSSYEQYF.

The J gene is TRBJ2-5, the V gene TRBV6-1; TRBD1 aligns across 7 bases. Germline V gene sequence: CDR1 MNHNS, CDR2 SASEGT. Trimming took 7 bases from V and 5 from J; bases not matched to a gene: 13. The CDR3 spans 15 residues. The CDR3 is CASTPQSGQAETQYF. CDR3 DNA: TGTGCCAGCACCCCTCAGTCAGGACAGGCCGAGACCCAGTACTTC.

The genes are TRBV27 and TRBJ2-7; 10 positions agree with TRBD2. The CDR3 length is 15 residues. Germline loops: CDR1 MNHEY, CDR2 SMNVEV (reference sequence). V dropped 6 bases and J dropped 5; count of bases not matched to a gene: 10. The CDR3 sequence: CASRPGASGSNEQYF. The CDR3 bases are TGTGCCAGCAGACCCGGGGCTAGCGGGAGCAACGAGCAGTACTTC.